The 10 T cell receptor beta chains below all came from one sample that was sequenced in a study of identifying expanded T cells in peripheral blood. TCRdb's table, derived via immunoSEQ multiplex PCR, lists solely in-frame clones and lacks some. The table has about 82,000 clones, about 90% seen once. The sequenced sample consisted of blood. All receptors come from a person aged 18 to 69 in good health.

This chain links TRBV18 with TRBJ2-6; the D gene is possibly TRBD2 (6 bases). Germline-derived CDR1 and CDR2 are KGHSH and LQKENI. V lost 3 bases, J lost 0 bases, and 15 bases lay in between. The CDR3 consists of 18 residues. The CDR3 reads CASSPRRGALSGANVLTF. CDR3 nucleotides: TGTGCCAGCTCACCCCGGCGGGGAGCTCTCTCTGGGGCCAACGTCCTGACTTTC.

V is TRBV2 and J is TRBJ1-2, with D perhaps matching TRBD1 (6 bases). The CDR3 runs 12 residues. Germline CDR1 and CDR2: SNHLY and FYNNEI. V was shortened by 3 bases and J by 8 bases, with 10 bases between the two germline ends. CDR3 coding DNA: TGTGCCAGCAGTGATCCCGGGGGCGGCTACACCTTC. Translated, it gives CASSDPGGGYTF.

This chain uses TRBV13 with TRBJ2-1; 9 bases are a match to TRBD1. The CDR3 runs 16 residues. V gave up 7 bases and J gave up 7 bases; unmatched junction bases: 14. Germline CDR1 PRHDT, CDR2 FYEKMQ (reference sequence). CDR3: CASNQNRDRVLNEQFF. Written as DNA, the CDR3 is TGTGCCAGCAACCAGAACCGGGACAGGGTATTGAATGAGCAGTTCTTC.

J is TRBJ2-3 and V is TRBV9, with 7 bases matching TRBD2. V lost 0 bases and J lost 4; bases outside the gene matches: 8. Germline CDR1 is SGDLS and CDR2 is YYNGEE. The CDR3 is 16 amino acids. The CDR3 region is CASSVGAGESPDTQYF. DNA of the CDR3: TGTGCCAGCAGCGTAGGGGCGGGAGAAAGTCCAGATACGCAGTATTTT.

The chain carries TRBV18 and TRBJ2-3, with D hard to call. Germline CDR1 and CDR2: KGHSH and LQKENI. CDR3 length: 16 amino acids. V gave up 3 bases and J gave up 1 base, with 14 bases separating them. CDR3 DNA sequence: TGTGCCAGCTCACCCGGCCTGGGCAGTCGCACAGATACGCAGTATTTT. Its protein is CASSPGLGSRTDTQYF.

The J gene is TRBJ1-4, the V gene TRBV7-9, with a weak D call TRBD1 (5 bases). The germline V gene has CDR1 SEHNR and CDR2 FQNEAQ (reference sequence). The CDR3 is 16 residues long. Trimming removed 6 bases at V and 0 bases at J, with 14 bases between. CDR3 sequence: CASRPSGRATNEKLFF. In nucleotides, the CDR3 is TGTGCCAGCAGGCCATCGGGCAGGGCAACTAATGAAAAACTGTTTTTT. The variable domain in full, with the rest retrieved from reference TRBV7-9 and TRBJ1-4, is DTGVSQNPRHKITKRGQNVTFRCDPISEHNRLYWYRQTLGQGPEFLTYFQNEAQLEKSRLLSDRFSAERPKGSFSTLEIQRTEQGDSAMYLCASRPSGRATNEKLFFGSGTQLSVL.

The chain carries TRBV6-1 and TRBJ2-5; 7 bases are a match to TRBD2. This CDR3 region has 14 residues. The trim removed 4 bases at V and 4 bases at J, leaving 6 bases unmatched. Germline V gene sequence: CDR1 MNHNS, CDR2 SASEGT. CDR3 sequence reads: CASSVRSGGETQYF. In DNA, the CDR3 is TGTGCCAGCAGTGTTAGGTCGGGGGGAGAGACCCAGTACTTC.

The V gene is TRBV7-2, the J gene TRBJ2-7; no reliable D call. The CDR3 is 11 amino acids. V shed 3 bases and J shed 3 bases, with 3 bases lying between them. Germline V gene lookup returns CDR1 SGHTA and CDR2 FQGNSA. CDR3 sequence: CASSFYYEQYF. The CDR3 DNA reads as TGTGCCAGCAGCTTTTACTACGAGCAGTACTTC. Supplemented by reference TRBV7-2 and TRBJ2-7, the full variable domain reads GAGVSQSPSNKVTEKGKDVELRCDPISGHTALYWYRQSLGQGLEFLIYFQGNSAPDKSGLPSDRFSAERTGGSVSTLTIQRTQQEDSAVYLCASSFYYEQYFGPGTRLTVT.

V gene TRBV19 combines with J gene TRBJ1-2, with TRBD1 matching over 9 bases. The CDR3 totals 15 residues. Trimming cost V 6 bases and J 3 bases; bases outside gene matches: 8. Germline lookup yields CDR1 LNHDA and CDR2 SQIVND (reference sequence). For the CDR3, the DNA is TGTGCCAGTAGGACAACAGGGGGCTCGGACTATGGCTACACCTTC. Its protein is CASRTTGGSDYGYTF.

In this sample, this clone turned up once. The chain combines TRBV5-1 with TRBJ2-5; a weak D match, TRBD2 (6 bases). This CDR3 has 17 amino acids. Between the trimmed V and J ends, which lost 4 bases and 2 bases, there was a span of 21 bases. Germline-derived CDR1 and CDR2 are SGHRS and YFSETQ. CDR3 loop: CASSPARGPGVQETQYF. CDR3 nucleotides: TGCGCCAGCAGCCCGGCGCGGGGACCCGGTGTACAAGAGACCCAGTACTTC.